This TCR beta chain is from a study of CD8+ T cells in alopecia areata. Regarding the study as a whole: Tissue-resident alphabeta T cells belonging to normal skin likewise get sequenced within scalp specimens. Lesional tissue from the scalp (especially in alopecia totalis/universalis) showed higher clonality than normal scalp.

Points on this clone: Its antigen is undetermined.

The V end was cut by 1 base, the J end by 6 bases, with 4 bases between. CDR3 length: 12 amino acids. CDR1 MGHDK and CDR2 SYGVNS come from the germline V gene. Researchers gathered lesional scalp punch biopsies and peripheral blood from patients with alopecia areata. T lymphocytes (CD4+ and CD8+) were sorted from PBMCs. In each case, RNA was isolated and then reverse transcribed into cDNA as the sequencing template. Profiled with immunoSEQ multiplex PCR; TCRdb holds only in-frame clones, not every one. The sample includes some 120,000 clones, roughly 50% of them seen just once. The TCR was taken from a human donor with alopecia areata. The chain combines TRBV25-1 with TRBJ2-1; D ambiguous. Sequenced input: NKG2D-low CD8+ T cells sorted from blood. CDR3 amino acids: CASSEFSNEQFF. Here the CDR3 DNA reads TGTGCCAGCAGTGAATTCAGCAATGAGCAGTTCTTC.